Following are 20 T cell receptor beta chains from one sample sequenced in a study of cytomegalovirus exposure and HLA in healthy donors. Vbeta (60) and Jbeta (13) primers were used in the PCR. Clones were read by immunoSEQ multiplex PCR, and TCRdb kept only the in-frame ones, dropping some. The sample table includes 30,000 to 50,000 clones. Sequenced sample: PBMCs. All receptors come from a woman aged 25 to 45 in good health and CMV-seropositive.

The J gene is TRBJ2-2, the V gene TRBV5-1; maybe TRBD1 (6 bases). CDR3 length equals 14 residues. The V end lost 6 bases, the J end lost 2 bases, and 11 bases lay between the germline ends. Germline values: CDR1 SGHRS, CDR2 YFSETQ. The CDR3 sequence: CASKRDTNTGELFF. In nucleotides, the CDR3 is TGCGCCAGCAAACGGGACACAAACACCGGGGAGCTGTTTTTT.

J is TRBJ1-1 and V is TRBV19; D call uncertain. Germline lookup yields CDR1 LNHDA and CDR2 SQIVND (reference sequence). V was trimmed by 6 bases and J by 0 bases, leaving 8 bases between them. The CDR3 covers 13 residues. CDR3 DNA sequence: TGTGCCAGTAGCAGTTTCATGAACACTGAAGCTTTCTTT. Its translation: CASSSFMNTEAFF.

The chain carries TRBV7-8 and TRBJ2-3; 15 nucleotides line up with TRBD2. Germline lookup yields CDR1 SGHVS and CDR2 FQNEAQ. V lost 1 base and J lost 2; bases outside the gene matches: 4. The CDR3 spans 18 residues. CDR3 nucleotides: TGTGCCAGCAGCTTAGGGGGACTAGCGGGGGGTTCCACAGATACGCAGTATTTT. It encodes CASSLGGLAGGSTDTQYF.

The chain is built from TRBV2 and TRBJ1-1, with D possibly matching TRBD1 (5 bases). This CDR3 is built from 14 residues. Between the trimmed V and J ends, which lost 3 bases and 1 base, there was a span of 9 bases. The germline gives CDR1 SNHLY, CDR2 FYNNEI. The CDR3: CASSEQGKNTEAFF. As DNA, the CDR3 is TGTGCCAGCAGTGAGCAGGGCAAGAACACTGAAGCTTTCTTT.

The rearrangement uses TRBV5-4 and TRBJ2-5; the match to TRBD1 covers 8 bases. Germline V gene sequence: CDR1 SGHNT, CDR2 YYREEE (reference sequence). The V gene end was trimmed by 5 bases and the J gene end by 3 bases; junction bases not matched to a gene: 6. The CDR3 length is 14 residues. The CDR3 DNA sequence: TGTGCCAGCAGTTACCGGACAGGGAAAGAGACCCAGTACTTC. Translation: CASSYRTGKETQYF.

The V and J genes are TRBV14 and TRBJ1-1, with a weak D call TRBD1 (5 bases). The germline gives CDR1 SGHDN, CDR2 FVKESK. The CDR3 runs to 12 residues. V was trimmed by 6 bases and J by 7 bases, leaving 12 bases between them. CDR3 nucleotide sequence: TGTGCCAGCAGGCATCTCGGGGGTGAAGCTTTCTTT. Encoded protein: CASRHLGGEAFF.

This rearrangement joins TRBV13 to TRBJ1-1; 10 bases line up with TRBD1. Trimming cost V 6 bases and J 5 bases; bases outside gene matches: 6. CDR3 length: 14 amino acids. Looked up from germline, CDR1 is PRHDT and CDR2 is FYEKMQ (reference sequence). CDR3 amino acids: CASRRTGGKTEAFF. DNA for the CDR3: TGTGCCAGCAGACGGACAGGGGGAAAGACTGAAGCTTTCTTT. The full variable domain, its missing parts supplied by reference TRBV13 and TRBJ1-1, is AAGVIQSPRHLIKEKRETATLKCYPIPRHDTVYWYQQGPGQDPQFLISFYEKMQSDKGSIPDRFSAQQFSDYHSELNMSSLELGDSALYFCASRRTGGKTEAFFGQGTRLTVV.

V is TRBV2 and J is TRBJ1-1, with unresolved D. CDR3 length: 13 amino acids. V lost 3 bases, J lost 3 bases, and 8 bases lay in between. Germline CDR1 and CDR2: SNHLY and FYNNEI. CDR3 sequence (DNA): TGTGCCAGCAGTGAGAGCGGGTACACTGAAGCTTTCTTT. Translated, it gives CASSESGYTEAFF.

The chain joins TRBV7-2 to TRBJ1-2; TRBD1 matches 7 bases. V shed 5 bases, J shed 3 bases, and the junction held 6 bases outside the gene matches. CDR3 length: 14 residues. The germline CDR1 and CDR2 sequences are SGHTA and FQGNSA. In nucleotides, the CDR3 is TGTGCCAGCAGCCCCGGACAGGTGTACTATGGCTACACCTTC. It translates to CASSPGQVYYGYTF.

CDR3 nucleotide sequence: TGTGCCAGCAGCGCGACTAGCGGGGGGGCCTACAATGAGCAGTTCTTC. This encodes CASSATSGGAYNEQFF. The chain uses TRBV9 and TRBJ2-1, with 14 nucleotides matching TRBD2. Per the germline V gene, CDR1 is SGDLS and CDR2 is YYNGEE. Germline trimming cut 3 bases from V and 2 bases from J; bases unmatched to any gene: 1. There are 16 residues in the CDR3.

The chain combines TRBV11-2 with TRBJ1-2, with D possibly being TRBD1 (5 bases). Trimming removed 1 base at V and 6 bases at J, with 9 bases between. This CDR3 is 13 amino acids long. The germline gives CDR1 SGHAT, CDR2 FQNNGV. The CDR3, as DNA: TGTGCCAGCAGCTTAGGGGGGGGAGATGGCTACACCTTC. Protein product: CASSLGGGDGYTF.

The gene calls are TRBV2 and TRBJ2-2, with 15 bases identical to TRBD2. The ends lost 6 bases at V and 7 bases at J; junction bases unmatched: 6. The CDR3 has 16 amino acids. Germline CDR1 and CDR2: SNHLY and FYNNEI. CDR3 DNA: TGTGCCAGCAGAAAAGGACTAGCGGGGGGGCTCGGGGAGCTGTTTTTT. Amino acids: CASRKGLAGGLGELFF.

The chain recombines TRBV28 with TRBJ2-7, with D perhaps matching TRBD2 (6 bases). Trimming left V 8 bases short and J 5 bases short, with 16 bases between. Germline V gene data show CDR1 as MDHEN and CDR2 as SYDVKM. The CDR3 is made up of 13 amino acids. This chain's CDR3 is CASLGTPRHEQYF. In DNA, the CDR3 is TGTGCCAGCCTAGGGACTCCACGCCACGAGCAGTACTTC.

V and J are TRBV10-1 and TRBJ2-3; D is undetermined. Trimming removed 3 bases from V and 2 bases from J, with 9 bases in between. The CDR3 runs to 14 residues. Germline V gene data show CDR1 as WNHNN and CDR2 as SYGVQD (reference sequence). The CDR3 region is CASSESLNTDTQYF. The CDR3 DNA reads as TGCGCCAGCAGTGAATCCTTAAACACAGATACGCAGTATTTT.

The chain combines TRBV6-1 with TRBJ2-3, with D perhaps matching TRBD1 (5 bases). Trimming left V 7 bases short and J 4 bases short, with 18 bases between. The CDR3 consists of 15 residues. Germline V lookup: CDR1 MNHNS, CDR2 SASEGT. CDR3 in amino acids: CASTLNLRAADTQYF. As DNA, the CDR3 is TGTGCCAGCACCCTCAACCTCAGGGCCGCAGATACGCAGTATTTT.

The chain joins TRBV5-1 to TRBJ1-2; D unclear. The ends were cut back, 3 bases at V and 5 bases at J, with 14 bases in the middle. This CDR3 contains 14 residues. Per germline, CDR1 SGHRS and CDR2 YFSETQ. CDR3 DNA: TGCGCCAGCAGCTCGGAGGAGAGCGGGTATGGCTACACCTTC. Translated: CASSSEESGYGYTF. The full variable domain, rest sourced from reference TRBV5-1 and TRBJ1-2, is KAGVTQTPRYLIKTRGQQVTLSCSPISGHRSVSWYQQTPGQGLQFLFEYFSETQRNKGNFPGRFSGRQFSNSRSEMNVSTLELGDSALYLCASSSEESGYGYTFGSGTRLTVV.

The chain couples TRBV6-1 to TRBJ1-6; D possibly corresponds to TRBD1 (6 bases). With 2 bases removed from V and 7 bases from J, the gap between germline ends came to 12 bases. The CDR3 has 15 residues. Germline values: CDR1 MNHNS, CDR2 SASEGT. The chain's CDR3 is CASSEFATGNSPLHF. CDR3 DNA: TGTGCCAGCAGTGAATTTGCGACAGGAAATTCACCCCTCCACTTT.

The chain joins TRBV6-6 to TRBJ2-5; 9 bases are shared with TRBD2. Trimming cost V 4 bases and J 4 bases; bases outside gene matches: 4. The CDR3 has 14 residues. Germline CDR1 MNHNY, CDR2 SVGAGI (reference sequence). The CDR3 is CASSWRGGGETQYF. For the CDR3, the DNA is TGTGCCAGCAGTTGGCGGGGGGGCGGAGAGACCCAGTACTTC.

V gene TRBV4-2 combines with J gene TRBJ2-1; TRBD1 is a possible D gene (5 bases). V was pared by 2 bases and J by 3 bases, with 11 bases between. Germline V lookup: CDR1 LGHNA, CDR2 YNFKEQ. The CDR3 extends over 15 amino acids. The CDR3 coding sequence is TGTGCCAGCAGCCAACCCGGACAAATCTACAATGAGCAGTTCTTC. This sequence encodes CASSQPGQIYNEQFF.

This chain connects TRBV5-1 to TRBJ2-2; D perhaps matches TRBD1 (5 bases). V was clipped by 6 bases and J by 2 bases, with 11 bases between them. CDR3 length: 14 amino acids. CDR1 SGHRS and CDR2 YFSETQ come from the germline V gene. Here the CDR3 reads CASTVRDNTGELFF. For the CDR3, the DNA is TGCGCCAGCACTGTCAGGGATAACACCGGGGAGCTGTTTTTT.